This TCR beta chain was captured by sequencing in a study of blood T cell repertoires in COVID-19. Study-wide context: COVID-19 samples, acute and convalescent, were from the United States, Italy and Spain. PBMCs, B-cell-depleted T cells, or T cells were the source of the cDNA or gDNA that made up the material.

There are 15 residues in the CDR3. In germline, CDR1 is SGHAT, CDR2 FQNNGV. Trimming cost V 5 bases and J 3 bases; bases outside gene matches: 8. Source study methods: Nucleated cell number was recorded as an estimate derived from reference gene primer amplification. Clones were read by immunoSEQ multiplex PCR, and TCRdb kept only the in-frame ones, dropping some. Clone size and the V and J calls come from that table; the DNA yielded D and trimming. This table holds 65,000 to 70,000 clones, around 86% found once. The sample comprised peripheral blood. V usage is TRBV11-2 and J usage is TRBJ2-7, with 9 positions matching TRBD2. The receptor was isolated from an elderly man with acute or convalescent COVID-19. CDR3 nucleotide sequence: TGTGCCAGCAGCCGTACCGGGACTAGCCGCTACGAGCAGTACTTC. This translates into CASSRTGTSRYEQYF.